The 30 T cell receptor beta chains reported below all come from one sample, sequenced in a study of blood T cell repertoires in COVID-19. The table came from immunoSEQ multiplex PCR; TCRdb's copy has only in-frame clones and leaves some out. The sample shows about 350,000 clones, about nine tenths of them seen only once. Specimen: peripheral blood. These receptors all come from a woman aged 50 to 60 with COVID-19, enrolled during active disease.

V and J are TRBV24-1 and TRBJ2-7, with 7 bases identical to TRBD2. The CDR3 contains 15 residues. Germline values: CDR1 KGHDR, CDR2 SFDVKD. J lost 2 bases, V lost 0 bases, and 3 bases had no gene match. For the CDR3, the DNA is TGTGCCACCAGTGATTTGAAGCGGGGAACCTACGAGCAGTACTTC. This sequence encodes CATSDLKRGTYEQYF.

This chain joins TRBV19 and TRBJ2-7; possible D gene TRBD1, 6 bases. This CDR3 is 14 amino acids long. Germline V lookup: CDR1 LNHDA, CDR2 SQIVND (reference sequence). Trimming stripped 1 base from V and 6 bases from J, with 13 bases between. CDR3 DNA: TGTGCCAGTAGTATAGCGAGGGGGTCCGGCGAGCAGTACTTC. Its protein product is CASSIARGSGEQYF.

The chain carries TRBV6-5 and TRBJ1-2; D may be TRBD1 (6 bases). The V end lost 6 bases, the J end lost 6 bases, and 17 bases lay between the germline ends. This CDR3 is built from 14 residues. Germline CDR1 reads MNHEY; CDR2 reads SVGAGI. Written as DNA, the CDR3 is TGTGCCAGCAGAAAAGGGGGGGGGTTCGATGGCTACACCTTC. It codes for CASRKGGGFDGYTF.

The CDR3 region is CASSVVWTASNQPQHF. CDR3 DNA sequence: TGTGCCAGCAGTGTGGTATGGACAGCAAGCAATCAGCCCCAGCATTTT. V usage is TRBV6-1 and J usage is TRBJ1-5, with TRBD1 as a possible D gene (6 bases). Trimming removed 4 bases at V and 1 base at J, with 14 bases between. Germline V gene lookup returns CDR1 MNHNS and CDR2 SASEGT. This CDR3 has 16 residues.

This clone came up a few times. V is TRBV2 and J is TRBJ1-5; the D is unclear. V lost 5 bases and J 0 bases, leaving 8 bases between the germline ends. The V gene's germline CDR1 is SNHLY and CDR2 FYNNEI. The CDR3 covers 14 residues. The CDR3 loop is CASSQIVSNQPQHF. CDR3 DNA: TGTGCCAGCAGTCAAATTGTTAGCAATCAGCCCCAGCATTTT.

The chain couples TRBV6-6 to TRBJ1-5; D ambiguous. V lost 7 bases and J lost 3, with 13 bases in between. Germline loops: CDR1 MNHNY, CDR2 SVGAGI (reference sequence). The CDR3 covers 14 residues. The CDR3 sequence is CASKSGGSNQPQHF. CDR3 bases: TGTGCCAGCAAGTCCGGCGGGTCCAATCAGCCCCAGCATTTT.

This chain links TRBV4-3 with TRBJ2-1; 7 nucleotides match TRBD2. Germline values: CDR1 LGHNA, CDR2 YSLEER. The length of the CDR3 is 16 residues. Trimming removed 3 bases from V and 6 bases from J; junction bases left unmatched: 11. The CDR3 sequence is CASSHTGLPPVNEQFF. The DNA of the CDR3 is TGCGCCAGCAGCCACACGGGACTACCACCAGTCAATGAGCAGTTCTTC.

CDR3 DNA: TGTGCCAGTAGTATCGGAATAGGGGAACAGCCCCAGCATTTT. Protein sequence: CASSIGIGEQPQHF. This chain joins TRBV19 and TRBJ1-5, with a tentative D call TRBD1 (5 bases). From germline, CDR1 is LNHDA and CDR2 SQIVND (reference sequence). There are 14 residues in the CDR3. Deletions cut 3 bases from V and 7 bases from J, with 13 bases between.

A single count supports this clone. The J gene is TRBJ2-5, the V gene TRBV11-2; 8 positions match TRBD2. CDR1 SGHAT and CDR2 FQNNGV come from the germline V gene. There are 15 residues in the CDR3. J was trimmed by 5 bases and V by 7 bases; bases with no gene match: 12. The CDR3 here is CASTPRGTSFETQYF. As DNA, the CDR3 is TGTGCCAGCACCCCGAGGGGGACTAGTTTTGAGACCCAGTACTTC.

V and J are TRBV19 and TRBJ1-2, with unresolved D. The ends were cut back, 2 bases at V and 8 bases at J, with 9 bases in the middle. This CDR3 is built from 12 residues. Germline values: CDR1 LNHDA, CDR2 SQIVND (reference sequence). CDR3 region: CASSIMIGGYTF. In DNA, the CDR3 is TGTGCCAGTAGTATAATGATTGGCGGCTACACCTTC.

The CDR3 is CASSRAGLTTEAFF. The CDR3, as DNA: TGTGCCAGCAGCCGCGCGGGTTTGACCACTGAAGCTTTCTTT. This rearrangement joins TRBV14 to TRBJ1-1; D remains ambiguous. Germline V gives CDR1 SGHDN, CDR2 FVKESK. V shed 4 bases and J shed 4 bases, with 13 bases lying between them. The CDR3 runs to 14 residues.

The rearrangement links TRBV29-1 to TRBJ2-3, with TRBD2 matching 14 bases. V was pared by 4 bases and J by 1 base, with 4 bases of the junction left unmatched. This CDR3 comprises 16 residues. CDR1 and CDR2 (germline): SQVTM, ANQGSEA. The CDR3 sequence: CSVVRTSGRRTDTQYF. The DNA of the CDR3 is TGCAGCGTTGTGCGGACTAGCGGGAGGCGCACAGATACGCAGTATTTT.

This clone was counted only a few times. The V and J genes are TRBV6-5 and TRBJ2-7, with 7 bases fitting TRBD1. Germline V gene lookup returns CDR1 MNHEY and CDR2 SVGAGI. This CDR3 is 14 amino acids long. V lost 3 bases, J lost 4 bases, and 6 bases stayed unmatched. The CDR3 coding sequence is TGTGCCAGCAGTTATAGAGGGGGCCGGTACGAGCAGTACTTC. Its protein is CASSYRGGRYEQYF.

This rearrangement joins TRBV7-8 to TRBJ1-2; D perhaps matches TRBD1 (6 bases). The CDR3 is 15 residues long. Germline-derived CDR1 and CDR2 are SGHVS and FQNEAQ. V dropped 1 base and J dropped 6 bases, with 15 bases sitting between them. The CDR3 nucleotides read TGTGCCAGCAGCTTAGAGGGGCAGGGGAGGGATGGCTACACCTTC. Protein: CASSLEGQGRDGYTF.

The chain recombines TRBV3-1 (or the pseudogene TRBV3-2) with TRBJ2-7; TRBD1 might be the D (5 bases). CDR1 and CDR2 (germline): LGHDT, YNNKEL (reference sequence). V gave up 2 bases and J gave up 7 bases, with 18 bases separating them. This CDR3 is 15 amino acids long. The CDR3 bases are TGTGCCAGCAGCCAACAAGGGCAGGGAAAGAGAGAGCAGTACTTC. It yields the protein CASSQQGQGKREQYF.

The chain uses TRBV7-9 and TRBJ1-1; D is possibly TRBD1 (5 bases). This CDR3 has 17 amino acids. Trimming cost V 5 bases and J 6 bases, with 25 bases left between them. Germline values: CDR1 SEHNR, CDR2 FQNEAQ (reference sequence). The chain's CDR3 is CASSPGRIGAGRPEAFF. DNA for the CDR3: TGTGCCAGCAGCCCAGGGCGCATTGGGGCAGGGCGGCCTGAAGCTTTCTTT.

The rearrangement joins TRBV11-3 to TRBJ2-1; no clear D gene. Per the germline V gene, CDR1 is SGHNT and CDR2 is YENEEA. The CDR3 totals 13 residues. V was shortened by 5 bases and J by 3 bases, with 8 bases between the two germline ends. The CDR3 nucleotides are TGTGCCAGCAGCCTAAATTACTACAATGAGCAGTTCTTC. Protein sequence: CASSLNYYNEQFF.

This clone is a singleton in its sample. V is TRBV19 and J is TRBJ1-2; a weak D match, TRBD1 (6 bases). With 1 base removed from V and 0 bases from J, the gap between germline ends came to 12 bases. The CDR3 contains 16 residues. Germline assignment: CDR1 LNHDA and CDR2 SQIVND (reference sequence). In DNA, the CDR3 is TGTGCCAGTAGTATAGTTAGGGACACGTCTAACTATGGCTACACCTTC. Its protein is CASSIVRDTSNYGYTF.

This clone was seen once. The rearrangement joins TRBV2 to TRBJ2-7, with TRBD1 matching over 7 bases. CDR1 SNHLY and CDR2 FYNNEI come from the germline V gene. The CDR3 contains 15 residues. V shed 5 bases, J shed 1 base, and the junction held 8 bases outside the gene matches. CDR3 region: CASSRQGSLSYEQYF. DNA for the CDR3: TGTGCCAGCAGTAGACAGGGTTCATTATCCTACGAGCAGTACTTC. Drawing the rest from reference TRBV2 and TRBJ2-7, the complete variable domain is EPEVTQTPSHQVTQMGQEVILRCVPISNHLYFYWYRQILGQKVEFLVSFYNNEISEKSEIFDDQFSVERPDGSNFTLKIRSTKLEDSAMYFCASSRQGSLSYEQYFGPGTRLTVT.

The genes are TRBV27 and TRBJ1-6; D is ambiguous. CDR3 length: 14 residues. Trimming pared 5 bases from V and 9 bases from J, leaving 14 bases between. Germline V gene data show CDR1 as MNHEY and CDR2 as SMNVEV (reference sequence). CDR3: CASSRQIPGSPLHF. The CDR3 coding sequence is TGTGCCAGCAGTCGTCAAATACCGGGTTCACCCCTCCACTTT.

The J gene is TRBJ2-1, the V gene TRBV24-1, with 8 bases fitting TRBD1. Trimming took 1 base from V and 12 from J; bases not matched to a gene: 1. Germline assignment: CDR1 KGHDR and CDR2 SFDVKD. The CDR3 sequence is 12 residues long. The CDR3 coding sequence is TGTGCCACCAGTGATTTAGGGACAGGGCAGTTCTTC. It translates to CATSDLGTGQFF.

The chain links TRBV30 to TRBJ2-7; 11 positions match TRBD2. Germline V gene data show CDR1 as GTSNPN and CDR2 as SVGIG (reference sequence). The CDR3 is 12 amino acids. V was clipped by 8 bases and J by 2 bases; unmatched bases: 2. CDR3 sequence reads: CAVSGRAYEQYF. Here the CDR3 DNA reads TGTGCCGTTAGCGGGAGGGCCTACGAGCAGTACTTC.

The CDR3 DNA sequence: TGTGCTAGTGGTTTATCCAGTTACTACGAGCAGTACTTC. Amino acid sequence: CASGLSSYYEQYF. The chain recombines TRBV12-5 with TRBJ2-7; D remains ambiguous. This CDR3 contains 13 residues. The V end was cut by 3 bases, the J end by 3 bases, with 9 bases between. Germline V gene sequence: CDR1 LGHNT, CDR2 FRNRAP.

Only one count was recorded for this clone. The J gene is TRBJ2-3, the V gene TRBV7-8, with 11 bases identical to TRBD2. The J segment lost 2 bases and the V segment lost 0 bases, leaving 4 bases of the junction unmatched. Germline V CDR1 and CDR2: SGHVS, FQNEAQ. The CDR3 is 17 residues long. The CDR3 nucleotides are TGTGCCAGCAGCTTAGCGGGACTAGCGGTAATCACAGATACGCAGTATTTT. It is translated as CASSLAGLAVITDTQYF.

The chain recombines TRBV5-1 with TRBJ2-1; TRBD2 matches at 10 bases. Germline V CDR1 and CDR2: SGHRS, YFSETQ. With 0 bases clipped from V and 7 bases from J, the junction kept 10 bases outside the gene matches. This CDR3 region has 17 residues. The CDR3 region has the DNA TGCGCCAGCAGCTTGGGGTTAGCGGGAGGCCCTATGAATGAGCAGTTCTTC. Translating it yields CASSLGLAGGPMNEQFF.

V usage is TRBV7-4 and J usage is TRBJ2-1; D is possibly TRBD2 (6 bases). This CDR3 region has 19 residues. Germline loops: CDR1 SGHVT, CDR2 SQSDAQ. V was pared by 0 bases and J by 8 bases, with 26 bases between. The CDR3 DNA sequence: TGTGCCAGCAGCTTAGCCTTCCTCAAGGAGGGAGCAAGGGTCGATGAGCAGTTCTTC. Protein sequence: CASSLAFLKEGARVDEQFF.

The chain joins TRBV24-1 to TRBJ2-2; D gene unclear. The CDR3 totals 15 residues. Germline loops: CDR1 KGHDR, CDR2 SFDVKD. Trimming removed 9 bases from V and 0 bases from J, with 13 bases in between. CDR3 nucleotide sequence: TGTGCCACCGGTAGCAGCAACACGAACACCGGGGAGCTGTTTTTT. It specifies CATGSSNTNTGELFF.

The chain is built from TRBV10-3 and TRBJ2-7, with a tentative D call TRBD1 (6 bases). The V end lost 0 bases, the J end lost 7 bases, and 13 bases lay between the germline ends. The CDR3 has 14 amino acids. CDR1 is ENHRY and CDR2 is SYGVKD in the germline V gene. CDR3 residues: CAISESKGEREQYF. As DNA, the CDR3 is TGTGCCATCAGTGAGTCGAAGGGGGAACGGGAGCAGTACTTC.

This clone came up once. The CDR3 DNA sequence: TGTGCCAGTAGCCTTAGCGGGAGGGCCTCCGGGGCCAACGTCCTGACTTTC. As protein: CASSLSGRASGANVLTF. V is TRBV19 and J is TRBJ2-6, with 11 nucleotides matching TRBD2. Trimming removed 6 bases from V and 4 bases from J; junction bases left unmatched: 8. This CDR3 is 17 amino acids long. CDR1 and CDR2 from the germline V gene are LNHDA and SQIVND (reference sequence).

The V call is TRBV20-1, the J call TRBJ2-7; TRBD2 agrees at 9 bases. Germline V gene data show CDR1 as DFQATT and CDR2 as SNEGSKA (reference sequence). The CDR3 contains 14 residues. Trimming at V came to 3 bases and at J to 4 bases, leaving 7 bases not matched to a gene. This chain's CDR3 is CSASDSGRRYEQYF. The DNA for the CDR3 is TGCAGTGCTAGTGATAGCGGGAGAAGGTACGAGCAGTACTTC.